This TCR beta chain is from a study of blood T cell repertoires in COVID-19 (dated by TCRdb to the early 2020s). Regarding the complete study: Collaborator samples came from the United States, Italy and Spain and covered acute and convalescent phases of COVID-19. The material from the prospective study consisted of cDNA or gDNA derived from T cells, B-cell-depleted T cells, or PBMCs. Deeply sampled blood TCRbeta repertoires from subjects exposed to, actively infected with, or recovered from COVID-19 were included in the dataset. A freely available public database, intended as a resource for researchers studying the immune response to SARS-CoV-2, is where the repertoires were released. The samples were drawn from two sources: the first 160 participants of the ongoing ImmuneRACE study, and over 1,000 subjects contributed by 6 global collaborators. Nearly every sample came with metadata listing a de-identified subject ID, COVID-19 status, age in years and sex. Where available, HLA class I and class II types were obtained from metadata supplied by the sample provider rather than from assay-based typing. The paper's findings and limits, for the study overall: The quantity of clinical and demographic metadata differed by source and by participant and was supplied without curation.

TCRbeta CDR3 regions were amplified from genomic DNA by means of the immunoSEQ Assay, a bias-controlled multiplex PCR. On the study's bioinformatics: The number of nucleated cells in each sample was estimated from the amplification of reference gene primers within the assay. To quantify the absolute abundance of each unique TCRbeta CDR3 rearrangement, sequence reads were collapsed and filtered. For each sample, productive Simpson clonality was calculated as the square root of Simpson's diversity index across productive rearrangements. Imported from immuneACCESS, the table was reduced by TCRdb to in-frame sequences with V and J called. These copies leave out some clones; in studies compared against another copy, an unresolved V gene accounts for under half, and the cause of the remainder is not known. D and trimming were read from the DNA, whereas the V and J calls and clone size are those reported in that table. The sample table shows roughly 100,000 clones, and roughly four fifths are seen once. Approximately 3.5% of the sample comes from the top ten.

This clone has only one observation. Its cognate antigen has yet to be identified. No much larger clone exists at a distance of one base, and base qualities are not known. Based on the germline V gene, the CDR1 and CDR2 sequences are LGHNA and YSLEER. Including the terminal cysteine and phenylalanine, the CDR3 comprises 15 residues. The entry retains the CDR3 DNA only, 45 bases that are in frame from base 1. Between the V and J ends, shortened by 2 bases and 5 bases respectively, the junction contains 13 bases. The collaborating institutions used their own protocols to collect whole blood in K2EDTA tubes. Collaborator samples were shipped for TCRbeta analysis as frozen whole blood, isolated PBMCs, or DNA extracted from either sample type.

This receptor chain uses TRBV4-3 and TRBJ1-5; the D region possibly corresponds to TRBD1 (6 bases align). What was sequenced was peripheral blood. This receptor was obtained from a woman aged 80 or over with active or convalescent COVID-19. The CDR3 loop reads CASSQLPGDDQPQHF. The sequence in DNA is TGCGCCAGCAGCCAACTGCCAGGGGATGATCAGCCCCAGCATTTT.